The 12 T cell receptor beta chains below were found in one sample sequenced in a study of siplizumab effects on memory and regulatory T cells. Sequencing used immunoSEQ multiplex PCR; TCRdb keeps in-frame clones, though not all of them. The sample includes more than 60,000 clones, just over 95% of them seen just once. Material for sequencing was naive CD8+ T cells sorted from blood. The receptors originated from a human donor in good health.

This rearrangement joins TRBV27 to TRBJ1-2; D call uncertain. V was trimmed by 5 bases and J by 8 bases, leaving 21 bases between them. The CDR3 length is 15 residues. Germline loops: CDR1 MNHEY, CDR2 SMNVEV (reference sequence). The chain's CDR3 is CASSTHPGGMGGYTF. CDR3 DNA sequence: TGTGCCAGCAGTACGCACCCGGGAGGAATGGGAGGCTACACCTTC.

The chain employs TRBV21-1 and TRBJ2-5. TRBV21-1 is annotated as a pseudogene. The CDR3 has 15 residues. The CDR3 sequence is CASSKVTTDQETQYF. The CDR3 bases are TGTGCCAGCAGCAAAGTTACCACCGATCAAGAGACCCAGTACTTC.

The chain employs TRBV29-1 and TRBJ1-1; TRBD1 agrees at 7 bases. The CDR3 is 12 amino acids. Per germline, CDR1 SQVTM and CDR2 ANQGSEA. Trimming cost V 5 bases and J 4 bases; bases outside gene matches: 4. The CDR3 reads CSVPGGGTEAFF. The CDR3 DNA is TGCAGCGTTCCAGGGGGGGGCACTGAAGCTTTCTTT. Using reference TRBV29-1 and TRBJ1-1 for the parts outside the CDR3, the full variable domain is SAVISQKPSRDICQRGTSLTIQCQVDSQVTMMFWYRQQPGQSLTLIATANQGSEATYESGFVIDKFPISRPNLTFSTLTVSNMSPEDSSIYLCSVPGGGTEAFFGQGTRLTVV.

In its sample, this clone was seen once. The rearrangement links TRBV27 to TRBJ2-4; TRBD1 agrees at 10 bases. Germline trimming cut 7 bases from V and 7 bases from J; bases unmatched to any gene: 10. This CDR3 comprises 15 residues. The germline gives CDR1 MNHEY, CDR2 SMNVEV (reference sequence). CDR3 sequence (DNA): TGTGCCAGCATCGCGACCGGGACAGGGGCTAACATTCAGTACTTC. It codes for CASIATGTGANIQYF.

The chain links TRBV11-3 to TRBJ2-3, with 11 positions matching TRBD2. Germline CDR1 is SGHNT and CDR2 is YENEEA. V dropped 9 bases and J dropped 3; count of bases not matched to a gene: 2. The CDR3 has 13 residues. Here the CDR3 reads CASSGGATDTQYF. The CDR3 nucleotides read TGTGCCAGTAGCGGGGGGGCGACAGATACGCAGTATTTT.

The rearrangement uses TRBV11-2 and TRBJ2-1; 10 bases are shared with TRBD2. CDR3 size: 15 residues. The trim removed 5 bases at V and 7 bases at J, leaving 8 bases unmatched. Germline V lookup: CDR1 SGHAT, CDR2 FQNNGV. This chain's CDR3 is CASSEQRGGGNEQFF. Written as DNA, the CDR3 is TGTGCCAGCAGCGAGCAGCGGGGGGGCGGGAATGAGCAGTTCTTC.

This chain connects TRBV6-4 to TRBJ2-6; 7 positions agree with TRBD1. The V gene's germline CDR1 is MRHNA and CDR2 SNTAGT. Unmatched junction bases numbered 4, after V lost 2 bases and J lost 0 bases. This CDR3 has 17 amino acids. The CDR3 protein is CASSDTRDSSGANVLTF. CDR3 DNA: TGTGCCAGCAGTGACACCCGGGACAGCTCTGGGGCCAACGTCCTGACTTTC.

J is TRBJ2-6 and V is TRBV6-1; no clear D gene. The V end lost 2 bases, the J end lost 2 bases, and 1 base lay between the germline ends. Looked up from germline, CDR1 is MNHNS and CDR2 is SASEGT. CDR3 size: 13 residues. The CDR3 DNA reads as TGTGCCAGCAGTGAAACTGGGGCCAACGTCCTGACTTTC. Protein sequence: CASSETGANVLTF.

The chain joins TRBV19 to TRBJ1-2; 10 bases are shared with TRBD1. The CDR3 runs 16 residues. The germline V gene has CDR1 LNHDA and CDR2 SQIVND (reference sequence). The V and J ends lost 1 base and 4 bases, in that order; junction bases with no gene match: 6. The CDR3 DNA reads TGTGCCAGTAGTATAGGACAGGGGGCGGCTATCTATGGCTACACCTTC. Amino acid sequence: CASSIGQGAAIYGYTF.

The V and J genes are TRBV4-1 and TRBJ2-7; D unresolved. Trimming pared 1 base from V and 3 bases from J, leaving 4 bases between. Looked up from germline, CDR1 is MGHRA and CDR2 is YSYEKL. This CDR3 is built from 12 residues. Written as DNA, the CDR3 is TGCGCCAGCAGCCAAGTCAGCTACGAGCAGTACTTC. It specifies CASSQVSYEQYF.

V and J are TRBV6-5 and TRBJ2-3; D unresolved. This CDR3 has 14 amino acids. V dropped 0 bases and J dropped 0 bases, with 4 bases sitting between them. CDR1 is MNHEY, CDR2 SVGAGI, per germline. CDR3 in DNA: TGTGCCAGCAGTTACTCCGCTAGCACAGATACGCAGTATTTT. The encoded protein is CASSYSASTDTQYF.

Only one count was recorded for this clone. The chain has TRBV2 and TRBJ2-3, with TRBD2 as a possible D gene (6 bases). The CDR3 loop spans 17 amino acids. CDR1 and CDR2 (germline): SNHLY, FYNNEI. The V end lost 3 bases, the J end lost 2 bases, and 18 bases lay between the germline ends. The CDR3 sequence is CASSDLVSSDSTDTQYF. The CDR3 nucleotides are TGTGCCAGCAGTGACCTGGTCTCTAGCGACTCCACAGATACGCAGTATTTT.